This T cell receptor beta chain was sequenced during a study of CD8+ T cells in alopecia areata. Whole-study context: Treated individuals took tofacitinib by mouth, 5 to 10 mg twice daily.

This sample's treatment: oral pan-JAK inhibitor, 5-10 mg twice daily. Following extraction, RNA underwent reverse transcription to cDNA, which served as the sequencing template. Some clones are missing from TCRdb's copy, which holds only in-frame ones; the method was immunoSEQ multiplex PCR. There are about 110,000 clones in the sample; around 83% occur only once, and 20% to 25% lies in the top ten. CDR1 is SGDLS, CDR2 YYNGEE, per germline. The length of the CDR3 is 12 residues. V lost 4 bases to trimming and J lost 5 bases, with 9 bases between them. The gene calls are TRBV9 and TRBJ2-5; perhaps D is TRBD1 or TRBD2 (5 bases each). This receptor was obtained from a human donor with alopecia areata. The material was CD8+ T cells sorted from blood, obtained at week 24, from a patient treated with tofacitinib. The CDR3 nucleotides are TGTGCCAGCAGCTCACGGGACGAGACCCAGTACTTC. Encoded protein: CASSSRDETQYF.